One sample yielded the 17 T cell receptor beta chains listed below, sequenced in a study of blood T cell repertoires in COVID-19 (dated by TCRdb to the early 2020s). Libraries were built with the immunoSEQ multiplex PCR assay. TCRdb retrieved this table from immuneACCESS and kept in-frame rearrangements only. Not all clones are present; in checked studies, unresolved V genes account for under half, and no reason is known for the remainder. Counted in this sample were around 100,000 clones; approximately 90% of them appeared once. 5.1% of the sample is in the top ten clones. What was sequenced was peripheral blood. These TCRs come from a man aged 45-65 years with acute or convalescent COVID-19.

The chain joins TRBV7-8 to TRBJ1-4, with D unclear. The CDR3 extends over 14 amino acids. Germline CDR1 and CDR2: SGHVS and FQNEAQ. V was shortened by 0 bases and J by 3 bases, with 5 bases between the two germline ends. In DNA form, the CDR3 reads TGTGCCAGCAGCTTAGCTGGCCCTAATGAAAAACTGTTTTTT. It codes for CASSLAGPNEKLFF.

The chain combines TRBV11-2 with TRBJ2-7; D gene unclear. CDR1 is SGHAT and CDR2 is FQNNGV in the germline V gene. This CDR3 contains 14 residues. Trimming stripped 5 bases from V and 6 bases from J, with 17 bases between. This chain's CDR3 is CASSPTLPAGEQYF. CDR3 nucleotides: TGTGCCAGCAGCCCAACCCTCCCGGCAGGCGAGCAGTACTTC.

The chain has TRBV7-9 and TRBJ1-2; 8 nucleotides line up with TRBD1. This CDR3 has 15 residues. Trimming removed 3 bases from V and 2 bases from J; junction bases left unmatched: 5. Germline lookup yields CDR1 SEHNR and CDR2 FQNEAQ (reference sequence). Here the CDR3 reads CASSLQGAGNYGYTF. CDR3 bases: TGTGCCAGCAGCTTGCAGGGGGCAGGAAACTATGGCTACACCTTC.

The chain employs TRBV5-1 and TRBJ2-1, with D perhaps matching TRBD2 (6 bases). The CDR3 has 14 amino acids. Germline-derived CDR1 and CDR2 are SGHRS and YFSETQ. The germline V and J ends were trimmed by 1 base and 7 bases, with 12 bases remaining between them. The CDR3 spells CASSLWLAVNEQFF. For the CDR3, the DNA is TGCGCCAGCAGCTTGTGGTTAGCGGTTAATGAGCAGTTCTTC. Full variable domain (remainder filled in from reference TRBV5-1 and TRBJ2-1): KAGVTQTPRYLIKTRGQQVTLSCSPISGHRSVSWYQQTPGQGLQFLFEYFSETQRNKGNFPGRFSGRQFSNSRSEMNVSTLELGDSALYLCASSLWLAVNEQFFGPGTRLTVL.

J is TRBJ2-1 and V is TRBV7-9; 9 positions agree with TRBD2. Germline V gene sequence: CDR1 SEHNR, CDR2 FQNEAQ (reference sequence). J gave up 5 bases and V 3 bases, and 5 bases lay outside the gene matches. The CDR3 extends over 15 amino acids. The CDR3 region has the DNA TGTGCCAGCAGCTTCAAGACTAGCGGTCACAATGAGCAGTTCTTC. Protein: CASSFKTSGHNEQFF. Full variable domain (remainder filled in from reference TRBV7-9 and TRBJ2-1): DTGVSQNPRHKITKRGQNVTFRCDPISEHNRLYWYRQTLGQGPEFLTYFQNEAQLEKSRLLSDRFSAERPKGSFSTLEIQRTEQGDSAMYLCASSFKTSGHNEQFFGPGTRLTVL.

To note about this clone: Its ends do not fully match the called genes, so a read error is possible. The chain combines TRBV6-5 with TRBJ1-4; perhaps TRBD1 as D (5 bases). CDR1 is MNHEY and CDR2 is SVGAGI in the germline V gene. This CDR3 is 15 amino acids long. The CDR3 loop is CASSYFSRRGEKLFF. The DNA for the CDR3 is TGTGCCAGCAGCTACTTCTCTAGGCGGGGGGAAAAACTGTTTTTT.

This rearrangement joins TRBV12-3 or TRBV12-4 to TRBJ2-1; TRBD2 aligns across 10 bases. The CDR3 extends over 13 amino acids. After removal of 7 bases from V and 9 bases from J, the junction contained 6 bases not matched to a gene. CDR3 sequence (DNA): TGTGCCAGCAACCAGCGGGAGGGCAGTGAGCAGTTCTTC. As protein: CASNQREGSEQFF.

The V gene is TRBV19, the J gene TRBJ2-2; D gene unclear. The V gene lost 3 bases and the J gene lost 0 bases, with 8 bases spanning the gap. This CDR3 has 15 amino acids. Germline lookup yields CDR1 LNHDA and CDR2 SQIVND (reference sequence). CDR3 bases: TGTGCCAGTAGTATCAGGCAGACGAACACCGGGGAGCTGTTTTTT. Residues: CASSIRQTNTGELFF.

This sequence joins TRBV5-6 and TRBJ2-7, with 7 bases fitting TRBD2. V lost 0 bases, J lost 3 bases, and 6 bases stayed unmatched. The CDR3 covers 15 residues. Per the germline V gene, CDR1 is SGHDT and CDR2 is YYEEEE. The CDR3 nucleotides are TGTGCCAGCAGCTTGGCGGCCAGCGGGGACTACGAGCAGTACTTC. Translating gives CASSLAASGDYEQYF.

The V and J genes are TRBV7-2 and TRBJ1-3; TRBD1 matches at 12 bases. CDR1 and CDR2 (germline): SGHTA, FQGNSA. V shed 1 base and J 4 bases; nucleotides not matched to a gene: 5. CDR3 size: 17 residues. The CDR3 loop reads CASSLGGQGARGNTIYF. The CDR3 DNA sequence: TGTGCCAGCAGCTTAGGGGGACAGGGGGCGCGCGGAAACACCATATATTTT.

The chain uses TRBV19 and TRBJ1-5, with 9 bases identical to TRBD1. Trimming removed 6 bases from V and 5 bases from J; junction bases left unmatched: 5. Germline V gene data show CDR1 as LNHDA and CDR2 as SQIVND (reference sequence). The CDR3 has 14 amino acids. The CDR3 DNA is TGTGCCAGTAGGTTCCGGGACAGGGATCAGCCCCAGCATTTT. This encodes CASRFRDRDQPQHF. The full variable domain, completed using reference TRBV19 and TRBJ1-5, is DGGITQSPKYLFRKEGQNVTLSCEQNLNHDAMYWYRQDPGQGLRLIYYSQIVNDFQKGDIAEGYSVSREKKESFPLTVTSAQKNPTAFYLCASRFRDRDQPQHFGDGTRLSIL.

In this sample, this clone turned up once. The chain carries TRBV11-2 and TRBJ2-4; 7 nucleotides match TRBD1. Losses at the gene ends were 5 bases for V and 0 bases for J; bases not matched to a gene: 10. The V gene's germline CDR1 is SGHAT and CDR2 FQNNGV. The CDR3 covers 17 residues. The CDR3, as DNA: TGTGCCAGCAGCCACCTGACAGGGCCGTTAGCCAAAAACATTCAGTACTTC. Protein: CASSHLTGPLAKNIQYF.

The J gene is TRBJ1-6, the V gene TRBV10-2, with a possible D match to TRBD1 (5 bases). The CDR3 is 14 residues long. Trimming removed 4 bases from V and 13 bases from J, with 17 bases in between. Germline V gene data show CDR1 as WSHSY and CDR2 as SAAADI. CDR3: CASSVGGEASPLHF. As DNA, the CDR3 is TGCGCCAGCAGTGTGGGGGGGGAGGCTTCGCCCCTCCACTTT.

V usage is TRBV5-1 and J usage is TRBJ2-7; D possibly corresponds to TRBD2 (5 bases). Trimming shortened V by 0 bases and J by 5 bases, and 9 bases separated the two germline ends. This CDR3 spans 13 amino acids. Germline values: CDR1 SGHRS, CDR2 YFSETQ. As DNA, the CDR3 is TGCGCCAGCAGCTTGGGTAGGGAGAACGAGCAGTACTTC. Residues: CASSLGRENEQYF.

This chain connects TRBV2 to TRBJ2-1; TRBD2 agrees at 12 bases. The CDR3 runs to 15 residues. Germline CDR1 and CDR2: SNHLY and FYNNEI. V trimming: 5 bases; J trimming: 4 bases; junction bases outside the gene matches: 3. The CDR3 coding sequence is TGTGCCAGCAGTCGGACTAGCGGGGAGTACAATGAGCAGTTCTTC. This gives the protein CASSRTSGEYNEQFF.

The rearrangement uses TRBV7-2 and TRBJ2-7; a weak D match, TRBD2 (5 bases). CDR1 and CDR2 from the germline V gene are SGHTA and FQGNSA. V was pared by 1 base and J by 3 bases, with 10 bases between. This CDR3 has 14 residues. For the CDR3, the DNA is TGTGCCAGCAGCTTAGTCAGCGGCCGCTACGAGCAGTACTTC. It specifies CASSLVSGRYEQYF.

The chain is built from TRBV19 and TRBJ1-5; unclear D gene. V was pared by 1 base and J by 4 bases, with 11 bases between. Germline V gene data show CDR1 as LNHDA and CDR2 as SQIVND (reference sequence). The CDR3 has 15 amino acids. The CDR3: CASSIVHSGNQPQHF. The CDR3 coding sequence is TGTGCCAGTAGTATAGTGCACAGCGGGAATCAGCCCCAGCATTTT.